The present TCR beta chain was sequenced within a study of identifying expanded T cells in peripheral blood. Study findings and constraints: Across healthy donors, higher total template counts meant significantly greater two-week count variance. Technical replicates showed around 1.2 changed clones; about 2 weeks 15 to 20; four weeks 19.

Libraries were prepared by immunoSEQ multiplex PCR; TCRdb keeps only in-frame clonotypes and omits some of them. Counted here are fewer than 85,000 clones, approximately 84% occurring once; the ten biggest clones make up 18%. The CDR3 runs 15 residues. J lost 3 bases, V lost 1 base, and 2 bases had no gene match. The germline V gene encodes CDR1 LNHNV and CDR2 YYDKDF (reference sequence). Turning to this clone: Its target is unknown.

The sequence was obtained from a person between 18 and 75 years old in good health. The chain couples TRBV15 to TRBJ2-2, with TRBD2 identical over 7 bases. The sequencing sample was made of blood. In DNA, the CDR3 is TGTGCCACCAGCAGAGGCGGGAGCGACACCGGGGAGCTGTTTTTT. Translation: CATSRGGSDTGELFF.